This TCR beta chain was found in a study of blood T cell repertoires in COVID-19. Turning to the study itself: PBMCs, B-cell-depleted T cells, or T cells were the source of the cDNA or gDNA that made up the material.

Measured with immunoSEQ multiplex PCR; TCRdb has only the in-frame clones, and not every one. The sample shows about 240,000 clones, roughly 87% of them seen only once. The germline gives CDR1 KGHSH, CDR2 LQKENI. CDR3 length: 16 amino acids. The trim removed 3 bases at V and 7 bases at J, leaving 10 bases unmatched. The chain uses TRBV18 and TRBJ2-1, with 9 nucleotides matching TRBD2. This clonotype was obtained from a man aged 55 to 69 who had recovered from COVID-19. Sequencing was done on a sample of peripheral blood. The CDR3 loop is CASSPSGGGARNEQFF. CDR3 DNA: TGTGCCAGCTCACCGTCCGGCGGGGGGGCCAGAAATGAGCAGTTCTTC.